This T cell receptor (beta chain) was recorded in a study of T cells after posttransplantation cyclophosphamide. Study-wide results and caveats: Skin or GI-infiltrating T cells shared few TRB sequences with blood. Later blood repertoires were often dominated by clones from the donor CD8+ memory compartment. Recipient CMV seropositivity and CMV reactivation strongly tracked TRB clonality.

TCRdb's table, derived via immunoSEQ multiplex PCR, lists solely in-frame clones and lacks some. The sample yields approximately 11,000 clones, without any singletons. Busulfan-fludarabine conditioning, marrow transplant, and cyclophosphamide on days +3 and +4 were administered. This clone was detected many times. Its target is unknown. Sequences were derived from PBMCs, sampled after allogeneic stem cell transplant with posttransplant cyclophosphamide. The receptor comes from a female patient between 40 and 50 years old who received an allogeneic stem cell transplant from a related donor, was CMV-positive, and had no GVHD. The T cells may come from the graft donor.

CDR3 region: CASRLTGTYEQYF. The CDR3 DNA reads as TGTGCCAGCAGGTTAACAGGGACCTACGAGCAGTACTTC. The chain carries TRBV7-2 and TRBJ2-7, with a possible D match to TRBD1 (6 bases). Germline CDR1 is SGHTA and CDR2 is FQGNSA. Trimming removed 6 bases at V and 2 bases at J, with 11 bases between. The CDR3 is made up of 13 amino acids.